The source of this TCR beta chain is a study of T-cell memory formation after mild COVID-19. TCRdb processed the 5' RACE reads anew with MiXCR; each CDR3 protein has one entry. The sample has 450,000 to 650,000 distinct CDR3 sequences; 20% to 25% are singletons. From germline, CDR1 is KGHDR and CDR2 SFDVKD. The V and J ends lost 1 base and 3 bases respectively, with 11 bases between them. The CDR3 is made up of 15 amino acids. The receptor was isolated from an adult woman who had mild COVID-19 (a few samples of this study predate the infection). Cell type and time point are not known. This sequence joins TRBV24-1 and TRBJ1-2, with D hard to call. Sample: PBMCs or a T cell subset sorted from them (not recorded which). CDR3 sequence (DNA): TGTGCCACCAGTGATTTTCGAGGGCCCTACTATGGCTACACCTTC. It encodes CATSDFRGPYYGYTF.